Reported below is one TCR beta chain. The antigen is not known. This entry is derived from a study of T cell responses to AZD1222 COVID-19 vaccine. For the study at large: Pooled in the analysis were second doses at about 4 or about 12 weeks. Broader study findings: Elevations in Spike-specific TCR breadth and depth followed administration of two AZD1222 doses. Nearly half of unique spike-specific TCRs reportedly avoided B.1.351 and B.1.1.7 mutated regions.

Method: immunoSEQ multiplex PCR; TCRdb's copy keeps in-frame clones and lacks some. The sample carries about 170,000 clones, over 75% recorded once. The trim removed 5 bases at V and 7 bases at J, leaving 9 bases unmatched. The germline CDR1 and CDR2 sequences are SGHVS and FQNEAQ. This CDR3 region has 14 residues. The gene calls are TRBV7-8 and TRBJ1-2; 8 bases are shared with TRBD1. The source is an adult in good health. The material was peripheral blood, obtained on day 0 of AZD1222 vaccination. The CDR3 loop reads CASSARTGMGGYTF. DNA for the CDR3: TGTGCCAGCAGCGCCCGGACAGGGATGGGTGGCTACACCTTC.